The sequence of this T cell receptor beta chain was determined in a study of tumor T cells in aggressive B-cell lymphoma. Assay used: immunoSEQ multiplex PCR; TCRdb lists only in-frame clones, some missing. Among under 3,500 clones listed, 88% were seen once. CDR3 length: 16 residues. From germline, CDR1 is SEHNR and CDR2 FQNEAQ (reference sequence). The V end was cut by 0 bases, the J end by 5 bases, with 16 bases between. This clonotype originated in an adult with diffuse large B cell lymphoma. Sequenced: tumor tissue. The chain couples TRBV7-9 to TRBJ2-5; perhaps TRBD2 as D (6 bases). This CDR3 reads CASSLAGLVLYETQYF. The CDR3 DNA is TGTGCCAGCAGCTTAGCGGGACTGGTACTTTACGAGACCCAGTACTTC.